This T cell receptor beta chain was found in a study of blood T cell repertoires in COVID-19. Study-level information: Acute-phase and convalescent COVID-19 samples originated in the United States, Italy and Spain.

In the study's own analysis: Quantification of nucleated cells was approximated via reference gene primer amplification. Assay used: immunoSEQ multiplex PCR; TCRdb lists only in-frame clones, some missing. That table supplies the V and J calls and clone size; D and trimming were determined from the DNA. The data show about 210,000 clones, 83% seen once. The germline V gene encodes CDR1 SEHNR and CDR2 FQNEAQ (reference sequence). This CDR3 region has 16 residues. Trimming pared 4 bases from V and 7 bases from J, leaving 23 bases between. The material sequenced was peripheral blood. The J gene is TRBJ2-7, the V gene TRBV7-9; tentatively, D is TRBD1 (6 bases). This TCR derives from a woman between 40 and 50 years old with active or convalescent COVID-19. CDR3 nucleotides: TGTGCCAGCAGCTCCCACACCGGACAGAATTTCCGGGAGCAGTACTTC. It yields the protein CASSSHTGQNFREQYF.